This T cell receptor beta chain is drawn from a study of shared clonotypes between healthy human individuals. Study-level findings and limits: Across subsets, estimated richness was generally greater for naive than for memory populations.

In the case of this clone: Its target is unknown.

Germline V gene lookup returns CDR1 MNHEY and CDR2 SMNVEV (reference sequence). Trimming took 5 bases from V and 2 from J, leaving 20 bases between them. The CDR3 has 17 amino acids. Naive CD8 cells lacked CD45RO and underwent positive selection for CCR7, leaving out terminally differentiated effector memory CD45RA+ cells. The assay was run at deep level. Some 30,000 T cell genomes, or around 180 ng DNA, went into the sorted-subset replicate PCRs. Only in-frame clones appear in the TCRdb table, and some are missing; sequencing was by immunoSEQ multiplex PCR. The sample holds about 2.1 million clones; 90% to 95% are singletons and the top ten take about 1.6%.

The gene calls are TRBV27 and TRBJ2-3, with no clear D. This clonotype was sampled from a man younger than 30 in good health. Some clones in this sample may be carry-over from other donors' samples. The source material was naive CD8+ T cells from PBMCs. CDR3 loop: CASSEFDAESLTDTQYF. CDR3 nucleotide sequence: TGTGCCAGCAGTGAATTCGACGCGGAGTCCCTCACAGATACGCAGTATTTT.